The text below deals with one T cell receptor (beta chain). Its recognized antigen is unknown. No base-level quality is on record; no much larger clone is a single base apart. TRB sequencing was run on genomic DNA with either the immunoSEQ assay at survey resolution or the hsTCRB kit. The paper's data handling went like this. The immunoSEQ software handled the initial read processing, while the LymphoSeq R package was used for the repertoire analyses. Clonality was computed as 1 minus normalized Shannon entropy, and a Gini coefficient was also calculated for each TRB dataset. To infer phenotypes in unsorted samples, TRB sequences from sorted subsets of the recipient or donor were mapped onto unsorted samples from the same recipient. TCRdb holds this immuneACCESS table with in-frame rearrangements only. Some clones are missing; in checked studies, unresolved V genes explain under half, and the rest has no known cause. V and J calls plus clone size are reproduced from that table; the DNA served to infer D and trimming. The sample contains around 3,000 clones, roughly 74% of them found a single time. The ten largest clones take up roughly a fifth of the sample.

The source of the sample is a study of T cells after posttransplantation cyclophosphamide (TCRdb year 2016). Study-wide context: Using TRB sequencing, the study followed how the T cell repertoire rebuilt after myeloablative bone marrow transplantation with posttransplantation cyclophosphamide given as GVHD prophylaxis. Antigen receptor sequencing was done on samples from some 34 PTCy-treated patients and from over 15 related bone marrow donors of those patients. Public TRB sequences were compared against a database of over 3,500 sequences linked to responses to pathogens, tumor antigens, self-antigens and alloantigens. Up to about 3 additional blood samples from 2 to 5.2 years after transplant were also TRB-sequenced in 3 patients, as was pretransplant blood from several patients. Blood from all 30 or so PTCy patients who had 1-year posttransplant specimens underwent TRB sequencing. TRA and TRB clonality were tightly correlated in roughly ten samples, so subsequent TCR analyses focused on TRB only. General study outcomes and caveats: Across around 48 patients, recipient CMV seropositivity and CMV reactivation were highly associated with TRB clonality; PTCy diversity was similar to CNI/methotrexate controls. The TRB repertoires of T cells infiltrating skin or GI tract showed only limited overlap with the TRB repertoires of T cells in blood. Donor-recipient similarity was low at 1-2 months but increased during the first year, and donor CD8+ memory clones often dominated later blood repertoires.

Peripheral blood samples were provided by related bone marrow donors on the day of marrow donation. Peripheral blood and bone marrow mononuclear cells were isolated by Ficoll-Hypaque density centrifugation and were cryopreserved. FACS on a FACSAria II was used to sort CD4+ and CD8+ T cells, including the naive and memory subsets. Source material: memory CD8+ T cells sorted from blood. This TCR was recovered from a woman aged 55-70 years in good health, CMV-negative, and a related stem cell transplant donor.

The DNA sequence is as follows: TGTGCCAGGATACAGGGTAGGGAGACCCAGTACTTC. Protein translation: CARIQGRETQYF. The chain joins TRBV21-1 to TRBJ2-5; the listed D gene, TRBD1, was not tested against the DNA. TRBV21-1 is flagged as a pseudogene. Reading from cysteine to phenylalanine, the CDR3 counts 12 amino acids. The only DNA kept is the CDR3, 36 bases in frame from the first base.